The next 19 T cell receptor beta chains were all read from a single sample in a study of regulatory T cells in long-lasting Graves disease. CDR3-region Arm-PCR and iRepertoire HTBI primers produced the TCR beta libraries. TCRdb itself ran the multiplex PCR reads through MiXCR, one entry per CDR3 protein. The sample contains more than 400,000 distinct CDR3 sequences, about a sixth of which appear only once. The time point here: newly diagnosed GD, antithyroid drugs for less than 3 months. Following extraction of RNA from PBMCs, that RNA was used to make the TCR library. Another study also made use of these data, one on T cells in Graves' hyperthyroidism and ophthalmopathy.

This specimen was peripheral blood mononuclear cells (PBMCs), taken at new diagnosis, from a patient treated with antithyroid drugs. These receptors all come from a woman aged 25 to 45 with Graves disease.

The V gene is TRBV30, the J gene TRBJ1-2, with no clear D. Germline V gene sequence: CDR1 GTSNPN, CDR2 SVGIG (reference sequence). Trimming took 3 bases from V and 3 from J, leaving 11 bases between them. This CDR3 has 13 amino acids. In nucleotides, the CDR3 is TGTGCCTGGAGGCGAGATCTCCACTATGGCTACACCTTC. Its translation: CAWRRDLHYGYTF.

This chain connects TRBV9 to TRBJ1-5; D is possibly TRBD1 (6 bases). Germline V lookup: CDR1 SGDLS, CDR2 YYNGEE. This CDR3 spans 13 amino acids. Trimming cost V 0 bases and J 11 bases, with 12 bases left between them. The CDR3 loop reads CASSVEVQGAQHF. DNA for the CDR3: TGTGCCAGCAGCGTAGAGGTACAGGGCGCCCAGCATTTT.

The rearrangement joins TRBV7-2 to TRBJ1-6; no definite D call. Germline assignment: CDR1 SGHTA and CDR2 FQGNSA. This CDR3 region has 13 residues. Trimming pared 2 bases from V and 4 bases from J, leaving 3 bases between. The CDR3 sequence: CASSLQYNSPLHF. The CDR3 coding sequence is TGTGCCAGCAGCTTACAGTATAATTCACCCCTCCACTTT.

In the case of this clonotype: A much bigger clone sits one base away, suggesting this may be a read error. The J gene is TRBJ2-7, the V gene TRBV20-1; TRBD2 agrees at 11 bases. Germline V gives CDR1 DFQATT, CDR2 SNEGSKA (reference sequence). This CDR3 comprises 15 residues. The V segment lost 1 base and the J segment 6 bases; nucleotides outside the gene matches: 8. The CDR3 here is CSARACSGRACEQYF. CDR3 sequence (DNA): TGCAGTGCTAGAGCGTGTAGCGGGAGGGCTTGCGAGCAGTACTTC.

This clonotype was seen at least ten times. CDR3 in DNA: TGTGCCAGCAGTTCCAGATCGGGCCCCTACGAGCAGTACTTC. This translates into CASSSRSGPYEQYF. V usage is TRBV28 and J usage is TRBJ2-7, with D unclear. The V end lost 4 bases, the J end lost 2 bases, and 12 bases lay between the germline ends. The germline V gene has CDR1 MDHEN and CDR2 SYDVKM. CDR3 length: 14 amino acids.

This clonotype was detected a few times. A much larger clone lies a single base off, so this may be a read error. The chain has TRBV2 and TRBJ2-1, with D possibly being TRBD1 (5 bases). V was clipped by 8 bases and J by 5 bases, with 16 bases between them. The CDR3 has 14 residues. Germline V gene data show CDR1 as SNHLY and CDR2 as FYNNEI. This CDR3 is CASLPPDRNNEQFF. The CDR3 nucleotides read TGTGCCAGCCTTCCTCCCGACAGAAACAATGAGCAGTTCTTC.

V is TRBV5-1 and J is TRBJ2-3; 11 nucleotides line up with TRBD1. Germline loops: CDR1 SGHRS, CDR2 YFSETQ. The CDR3 is 16 amino acids. V lost 4 bases, J lost 10 bases, and 14 bases stayed unmatched. The CDR3 here is CASSGPGQGQGGAQYF. CDR3 bases: TGCGCCAGCAGCGGACCGGGACAGGGACAGGGGGGTGCGCAGTATTTT.

A note on this clonotype: Since a much larger clone is just one base distant, this may be a read error. The chain couples TRBV7-2 to TRBJ2-5; 8 bases fit TRBD1. Per germline, CDR1 SGHTA and CDR2 FQGNSA. CDR3 size: 16 residues. In DNA, the CDR3 is TGTGCCAGCAGAGAGACAGGGGTTTTTTGGCAAGAGACCCTGTACTTC. Amino acid sequence: CASRETGVFWQETLYF.

The V gene is TRBV29-1, the J gene TRBJ2-6; no firm D call. Germline CDR1 and CDR2: SQVTM and ANQGSEA. The CDR3 consists of 16 residues. Trimming pared 6 bases from V and 0 bases from J, leaving 15 bases between. The CDR3 here is CSVSTGSPSGANVLTF. For the CDR3, the DNA is TGCAGCGTCAGTACTGGTAGCCCCTCTGGGGCCAACGTCCTGACTTTC.

The table lists this clonotype with many counts. The chain links TRBV7-9 to TRBJ2-7, with 9 bases matching TRBD2. This CDR3 has 15 amino acids. Germline assignment: CDR1 SEHNR and CDR2 FQNEAQ (reference sequence). V lost 6 bases, J lost 5 bases, and 11 bases stayed unmatched. The CDR3 bases are TGTGCCAGCAGACCTAGCGGGGAGGGGGGAAACGAGCAGTACTTC. This gives the protein CASRPSGEGGNEQYF.

Many counts were recorded for this clonotype. The chain couples TRBV5-1 to TRBJ1-2, with D tentatively TRBD1 (5 bases). Trimming stripped 0 bases from V and 6 bases from J, with 12 bases between. CDR1 is SGHRS, CDR2 YFSETQ, per germline. This CDR3 has 14 amino acids. This CDR3 reads CASSLGQGGDGYTF. DNA for the CDR3: TGCGCCAGCAGCTTGGGGCAGGGAGGAGATGGCTACACCTTC.

This clonotype was seen repeatedly, ten times or more. The V gene is TRBV12-3 or TRBV12-4, the J gene TRBJ1-1; 8 positions agree with TRBD1. With 8 bases clipped from V and 3 bases from J, the junction kept 5 bases outside the gene matches. The CDR3 runs 13 residues. Written as DNA, the CDR3 is TGTGCCAGCTTCAGGGGGCAGGACACTGAAGCTTTCTTT. Translated: CASFRGQDTEAFF.

This clonotype came up many times. The chain couples TRBV20-1 to TRBJ2-1; D assignment may be TRBD1 or TRBD2 (7 bases each). V gave up 4 bases and J gave up 10 bases, with 20 bases separating them. This CDR3 comprises 14 residues. The germline V gene encodes CDR1 DFQATT and CDR2 SNEGSKA (reference sequence). CDR3 amino acids: CSAIQGGAGVEQFF. The CDR3, as DNA: TGCAGTGCTATCCAGGGGGGGGCGGGAGTAGAGCAGTTCTTC.

On this clonotype itself: A much larger clone lies a single base off, so this may be a read error. This chain links TRBV24-1 with TRBJ2-7, with 9 bases lining up with TRBD1. Germline assignment: CDR1 KGHDR and CDR2 SFDVKD. There are 15 residues in the CDR3. CDR3 nucleotides: TGTGCCACCGGTGATCCGGGACAGGGATTCTACGAGCAGTACTTC. Amino acid sequence: CATGDPGQGFYEQYF.

Note on this clonotype: One junction end disagrees with the germline gene, perhaps due to a read error. This rearrangement joins TRBV30 to TRBJ2-1, with D unclear. This CDR3 is 12 amino acids long. Looked up from germline, CDR1 is GTSNPN and CDR2 is SVGIG (reference sequence). CDR3 DNA: TGTGCCTGGAGTGTCCCGTACAGTGAGCAGTTCTTC. Encoded protein: CAWSVPYSEQFF.

This clonotype was observed a few times. The chain carries TRBV4-3 and TRBJ2-3; 12 nucleotides match TRBD2. V was pared by 0 bases and J by 4 bases, with 11 bases of the junction left unmatched. The V gene's germline CDR1 is LGHNA and CDR2 YSLEER. The CDR3 runs to 19 residues. The CDR3 DNA reads TGCGCCAGCAGCCAAGACTCTAGCGGGAGGGCGGTAACTGCAGATACGCAGTATTTT. Encoded protein: CASSQDSSGRAVTADTQYF.

In this sample, this clonotype turned up many times. The chain employs TRBV10-2 and TRBJ2-7; TRBD1 or TRBD2 may be the D gene (5 bases each). The V gene's germline CDR1 is WSHSY and CDR2 SAAADI. V lost 8 bases and J lost 6, with 11 bases in between. The CDR3 is made up of 11 amino acids. The CDR3: CASGGSFEQYF. In DNA form, the CDR3 reads TGCGCCAGCGGGGGATCATTCGAGCAGTACTTC.

This clonotype has ten or more counts. This chain joins TRBV10-3 and TRBJ1-5, with a weak D call TRBD1 (5 bases). V dropped 5 bases and J dropped 9 bases, with 17 bases sitting between them. CDR1 and CDR2 (germline): ENHRY, SYGVKD. The CDR3 is made up of 14 amino acids. CDR3 DNA sequence: TGTGCCATCAGTAAAGACAGAGGAGTGCGGCCCCAGCATTTT. It specifies CAISKDRGVRPQHF.

There are a few counts of this clonotype. This chain connects TRBV3-1 to TRBJ1-6, with D possibly TRBD1 on 5 matching bases. V lost 4 bases and J lost 10, with 17 bases in between. The CDR3 totals 15 residues. In germline, CDR1 is LGHDT, CDR2 YNNKEL (reference sequence). The CDR3 DNA sequence: TGTGCCAGCAGCCCGGAGGGGCTCCGAGGATCACCCCTCCACTTT. Amino acid sequence: CASSPEGLRGSPLHF.